This entry describes one T cell receptor (beta chain). Its cognate antigen is unknown. These data are taken from a study of T-cell memory formation after mild COVID-19. Findings of the study overall: Pre-infection memory harbored some responding clones, suggesting cross-reactive memory joined. What remained unconfirmed was the SARS-CoV-2 specificity of second-wave clones peaking on day 37.

There are 15 residues in the CDR3. Germline V gives CDR1 KGHSH, CDR2 LQKENI. V dropped 5 bases and J dropped 2; count of bases not matched to a gene: 9. Each CDR3 protein gets one entry after TCRdb re-called the 5' RACE reads with MiXCR. The data hold some 410,000 distinct CDR3 sequences, with more than 20% observed a single time. The chain joins TRBV18 to TRBJ2-7, with TRBD2 matching over 7 bases. This TCR came from an adult woman who had mild COVID-19 (a few samples of this study predate the infection). Cell type and time point are not known. Sequenced input: PBMCs or a T cell subset sorted from them (not recorded which). The DNA of the CDR3 is TGTGCCAGCTCATCATCCTCTAGCGGCCCCTACGAGCAGTACTTC. Translation gives CASSSSSSGPYEQYF. Complete variable domain (other parts from reference TRBV18 and TRBJ2-7): NAGVMQNPRHLVRRRGQEARLRCSPMKGHSHVYWYRQLPEEGLKFMVYLQKENIIDESGMPKERFSAEFPKEGPSILRIQQVVRGDSAAYFCASSSSSSGPYEQYFGPGTRLTVT.